What follows are 2 T cell receptor beta chains derived from one specimen sequenced in a study of spatial heterogeneity in lung cancer. This sample's time point: sample taken at primary tumor resection. TCRdb ran MiXCR on the 5' RACE reads and lists one entry per CDR3 protein. The sample lists 35,000 to 55,000 distinct CDR3 sequences, 6.8% occurring once. Here the sequenced sample was PBMCs, taken at surgery. Receptors were obtained from a female donor with early-stage non-small cell lung cancer.

This clonotype was seen repeatedly, ten times or more. The J gene is TRBJ1-2, the V gene TRBV5-1; 9 nucleotides match TRBD1. Trimming cost V 4 bases and J 5 bases; bases outside gene matches: 6. Germline V lookup: CDR1 SGHRS, CDR2 YFSETQ. This CDR3 is 14 amino acids long. CDR3 protein: CASSVGQGSYGYTF. The CDR3 DNA reads as TGCGCCAGCAGCGTGGGACAGGGTTCATATGGCTACACCTTC.

This clonotype showed up many times. This chain joins TRBV7-9 and TRBJ2-3; no clear D gene. CDR3 size: 14 residues. Trimming removed 5 bases at V and 0 bases at J, with 9 bases between. Germline CDR1 SEHNR, CDR2 FQNEAQ (reference sequence). In nucleotides, the CDR3 is TGTGCCAGCAGCAAACCCCTTAGCACAGATACGCAGTATTTT. This gives the protein CASSKPLSTDTQYF.